One and the same sample provided the 7 T cell receptor beta chains below, sequenced in a study of blood T cells in healthy people across ages. For the second PCR, which ran for about 7 to 11 cycles, a sample-barcoded 5' primer and a J-beta primer mix were used. TCRdb reprocessed the 5' RACE reads with MiXCR, giving one entry per CDR3 protein. There are roughly 1,800,000 distinct CDR3 sequences in the sample; around half occur only once, and roughly 2% lies in the top ten. Input material: blood. The receptors here all came from a woman in her thirties or forties in good health.

V and J are TRBV4-2 and TRBJ2-1, with TRBD2 matching 8 bases. Germline V lookup: CDR1 LGHNA, CDR2 YNFKEQ. CDR3 length equals 17 residues. Trimming cost V 0 bases and J 4 bases; bases outside gene matches: 8. Written as DNA, the CDR3 is TGTGCCAGCAGCCAAGAGGGGGCGGGGGGCCCTTACAATGAGCAGTTCTTC. Encoded protein: CASSQEGAGGPYNEQFF.

The rearrangement links TRBV29-1 to TRBJ1-4; 11 positions match TRBD1. The ends lost 0 bases at V and 16 bases at J; junction bases unmatched: 7. This CDR3 has 13 residues. Per the germline V gene, CDR1 is SQVTM and CDR2 is ANQGSEA. CDR3 nucleotides: TGCAGCGTTGAAGATCAGTGGACAGGGGGCAAGTTTTTT. Translating gives CSVEDQWTGGKFF. Filled out from reference TRBV29-1 and TRBJ1-4, the complete variable domain reads SAVISQKPSRDICQRGTSLTIQCQVDSQVTMMFWYRQQPGQSLTLIATANQGSEATYESGFVIDKFPISRPNLTFSTLTVSNMSPEDSSIYLCSVEDQWTGGKFFGSGTQLSVL.

The J gene is TRBJ2-7, the V gene TRBV6-2 or TRBV6-3; TRBD1 matches 7 bases. Matching the DNA end better, TRBJ2-5 makes the J call doubtful. The CDR3 covers 14 residues. CDR1 and CDR2 from the germline V gene are MNHEY and SVGEGT. The CDR3 nucleotides are TGTGCCAGCAGTTTCGGACAGGCCCTGAAGACCCAGTACTTC. This codes for CASSFGQALKTQYF.

This chain connects TRBV5-1 to TRBJ2-3; 8 bases fit TRBD2. In germline, CDR1 is SGHRS, CDR2 YFSETQ. This CDR3 is 16 amino acids long. V lost 2 bases, J lost 7 bases, and 12 bases stayed unmatched. This CDR3 reads CASSLASGGPLNTQYF. CDR3 nucleotide sequence: TGCGCCAGCAGCTTAGCCAGCGGGGGCCCTCTCAATACGCAGTATTTT.

This clonotype occurred once. The chain links TRBV9 to TRBJ2-5; D possibly corresponds to TRBD1 (6 bases). The CDR3 is made up of 16 amino acids. The V end was cut by 0 bases, the J end by 11 bases, with 23 bases between. In germline, CDR1 is SGDLS, CDR2 YYNGEE. DNA of the CDR3: TGTGCCAGCAGCGTAGAAATGGGGGCCTTGAAGAATGAGCAGTACTTC. This sequence encodes CASSVEMGALKNEQYF.

The V gene is TRBV27, the J gene TRBJ2-5, with D possibly being TRBD2 (6 bases). The J call may not be correct, given that the DNA end is closer to TRBJ2-7. In germline, CDR1 is MNHEY, CDR2 SMNVEV (reference sequence). CDR3 length equals 15 residues. Written as DNA, the CDR3 is TGTGCCAGCAGTCCCCGTGGAGGGAGGATCAGCGAGCAGTACTTC. Translation: CASSPRGGRISEQYF.

The V and J genes are TRBV5-5 and TRBJ1-1, with 8 bases lining up with TRBD1. Looked up from germline, CDR1 is SGHKS and CDR2 is YYEKEE (reference sequence). The junction had 10 bases not matched to a gene; V was cut back by 4 bases and J by 5 bases. The CDR3 length is 15 residues. The CDR3 sequence: CASSVTGGVGTEAFF. CDR3 DNA: TGTGCCAGCAGCGTCACAGGGGGAGTAGGGACTGAAGCTTTCTTT.